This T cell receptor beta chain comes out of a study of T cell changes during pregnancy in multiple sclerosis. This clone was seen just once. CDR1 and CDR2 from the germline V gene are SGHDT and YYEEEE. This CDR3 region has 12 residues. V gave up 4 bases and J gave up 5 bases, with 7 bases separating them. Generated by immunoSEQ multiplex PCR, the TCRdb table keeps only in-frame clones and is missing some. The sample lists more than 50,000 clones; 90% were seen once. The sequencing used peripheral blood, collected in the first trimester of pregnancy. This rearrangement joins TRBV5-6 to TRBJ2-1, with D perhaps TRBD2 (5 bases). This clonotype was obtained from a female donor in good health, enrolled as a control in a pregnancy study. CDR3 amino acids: CASSQLDNEQFF. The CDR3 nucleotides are TGTGCCAGCAGCCAACTAGACAATGAGCAGTTCTTC.